This passage covers 15 T cell receptor beta chains from one sample sequenced in a study of T cells in Graves' hyperthyroidism and ophthalmopathy. It was RNA transcripts that yielded the amplified TCR beta CDR3 regions. HTBI primers drove first-round RT-PCR of the TCR CDR3. TCRdb redid the calling of the multiplex PCR reads with MiXCR, one entry per CDR3 protein. The table shows 400,000 to 550,000 distinct CDR3 sequences, with approximately 24% occurring only once. The sequenced material came from blood. Receptor source: a woman aged 30 to 39 with Graves' ophthalmopathy.

The V call is TRBV11-2, the J call TRBJ2-5; no reliable D call. This CDR3 region has 15 residues. CDR1 is SGHAT, CDR2 FQNNGV, per germline. The germline V and J ends were trimmed by 6 bases and 0 bases, with 14 bases remaining between them. The CDR3 reads CASSQNSWYQETQYF. The DNA for the CDR3 is TGTGCCAGCAGTCAAAACAGTTGGTACCAAGAGACCCAGTACTTC.

This clonotype was found a few times. The rearrangement joins TRBV5-1 to TRBJ2-6; 10 bases map to TRBD2. Unmatched junction bases numbered 14, after V lost 4 bases and J lost 4 bases. This CDR3 is built from 19 residues. The germline V gene encodes CDR1 SGHRS and CDR2 YFSETQ. Here the CDR3 DNA reads TGCGCCAGCAGCGTAGTTCCCACTAGCGGGGTAGGGGGGGCCAACGTCCTGACTTTC. Protein product: CASSVVPTSGVGGANVLTF.

V gene TRBV25-1 combines with J gene TRBJ1-1, with 7 bases identical to TRBD1. V dropped 4 bases and J dropped 10; count of bases not matched to a gene: 3. Looked up from germline, CDR1 is MGHDK and CDR2 is SYGVNS. The CDR3 has 11 amino acids. The CDR3 sequence: CASSGGQAAFF. The DNA for the CDR3 is TGTGCCAGCAGTGGCGGACAGGCAGCTTTCTTT.

The rearrangement links TRBV25-1 to TRBJ1-2; the D is unclear. This CDR3 spans 13 amino acids. V was trimmed by 6 bases and J by 8 bases, leaving 16 bases between them. Germline V lookup: CDR1 MGHDK, CDR2 SYGVNS. This CDR3 is CASRVDGGGGYTF. CDR3 nucleotide sequence: TGTGCCAGCAGAGTAGACGGAGGTGGGGGCTACACCTTC.

The J gene is TRBJ1-2, the V gene TRBV24-1; D is possibly TRBD1 (6 bases). Trimming shortened V by 1 base and J by 5 bases, and 10 bases separated the two germline ends. CDR1 and CDR2 from the germline V gene are KGHDR and SFDVKD. CDR3 length: 14 residues. The CDR3 reads CATSDFGTSYGYTF. As DNA, the CDR3 is TGTGCCACCAGTGATTTTGGGACATCTTATGGCTACACCTTC.

The chain uses TRBV2 and TRBJ2-7, with D unresolved. The CDR3 totals 14 residues. Germline-derived CDR1 and CDR2 are SNHLY and FYNNEI. The germline V and J ends were trimmed by 0 bases and 6 bases, with 12 bases remaining between them. Here the CDR3 DNA reads TGTGCCAGCAGTGAAGCGCTAGGCACACTCGAGCAGTACTTC. Protein: CASSEALGTLEQYF.

This clonotype was found many times. V gene TRBV12-3 or TRBV12-4 combines with J gene TRBJ1-2; 7 nucleotides align to TRBD1. This CDR3 is built from 13 residues. The ends lost 5 bases at V and 8 bases at J; junction bases unmatched: 8. Here the CDR3 reads CASSPLTGVGYTF. DNA of the CDR3: TGTGCCAGCAGTCCCCTCACAGGGGTCGGCTACACCTTC.

This clonotype has ten or more counts. The chain uses TRBV7-9 and TRBJ1-1; the match to TRBD1 covers 7 bases. Germline-derived CDR1 and CDR2 are SEHNR and FQNEAQ (reference sequence). The CDR3 is 12 amino acids. The J segment lost 11 bases and the V segment lost 6 bases, leaving 9 bases of the junction unmatched. CDR3 residues: CASSPTGVRAFF. Here the CDR3 DNA reads TGTGCCAGCAGTCCCACAGGGGTGAGGGCTTTCTTT. Looking up the rest from reference TRBV7-9 and TRBJ1-1 gives the full variable domain: DTGVSQNPRHKITKRGQNVTFRCDPISEHNRLYWYRQTLGQGPEFLTYFQNEAQLEKSRLLSDRFSAERPKGSFSTLEIQRTEQGDSAMYLCASSPTGVRAFFGQGTRLTVV.

The CDR3 DNA reads TGTGCCAGCAGTTCCCACGGGGGCACCAACACTGAAGCTTTCTTT. The encoded protein is CASSSHGGTNTEAFF. The genes are TRBV28 and TRBJ1-1; D possibly corresponds to TRBD1 (6 bases). CDR1 MDHEN and CDR2 SYDVKM come from the germline V gene. There are 15 residues in the CDR3. V lost 4 bases and J 2 bases, leaving 14 bases between the germline ends.

This clonotype appeared many times. The chain links TRBV9 to TRBJ1-1; no firm D call. V shed 3 bases and J shed 2 bases, with 11 bases lying between them. This CDR3 contains 14 residues. Germline CDR1 reads SGDLS; CDR2 reads YYNGEE. CDR3 residues: CASSEALSNTEAFF. The CDR3 DNA reads as TGTGCCAGCAGCGAGGCCCTCTCTAACACTGAAGCTTTCTTT.

J is TRBJ2-5 and V is TRBV4-1, with D uncertain. With 2 bases removed from V and 1 base from J, the gap between germline ends came to 11 bases. Germline CDR1 is MGHRA and CDR2 is YSYEKL. This CDR3 has 15 amino acids. The CDR3 DNA reads as TGCGCCAGCAGCCAAAGGACCAAACTCCAAGAGACCCAGTACTTC. This encodes CASSQRTKLQETQYF.

This clonotype has ten or more counts. This rearrangement joins TRBV6-2 or TRBV6-3 to TRBJ1-2; D possibly corresponds to TRBD1 (5 bases). This CDR3 spans 13 amino acids. V lost 0 bases and J lost 6, with 8 bases in between. The V gene's germline CDR1 is MNHEY and CDR2 SVGEGT. CDR3 DNA: TGTGCCAGCAGTTACTCAGCAGGGAATGGCTACACCTTC. As protein: CASSYSAGNGYTF.

Details on this clonotype: A much larger clone differs from this one at a single base, so this may be a read error. The conserved phenylalanine or tryptophan is not found at the CDR3 terminus, so this likely reflects a read error. The V and J genes are TRBV6-2 or TRBV6-3 and TRBJ2-1, with 14 bases identical to TRBD2. The CDR3 has 19 residues. CDR1 is MNHEY, CDR2 SVGEGT, per germline. V shed 0 bases, J shed 4 bases, and the junction held 8 bases outside the gene matches. The CDR3 DNA is TGTGCCAGCAGTTACTCCTATGGGACTAGCGGGGGACCTTACAATGAGCAGTTCGTC. It is translated as CASSYSYGTSGGPYNEQFV.

The sample holds many counts of this clonotype. The gene calls are TRBV20-1 and TRBJ2-7; TRBD1 might be the D (6 bases). The CDR3 extends over 13 amino acids. The V gene lost 1 base and the J gene lost 4 bases, with 11 bases spanning the gap. CDR1 and CDR2 (germline): DFQATT, SNEGSKA (reference sequence). CDR3 protein: CSARAGAKYEQYF. CDR3 sequence (DNA): TGCAGTGCTAGAGCAGGGGCGAAATACGAGCAGTACTTC.

This clonotype occurred many times. The J gene is TRBJ2-4, the V gene TRBV11-2, with 10 positions matching TRBD2. Germline V gene lookup returns CDR1 SGHAT and CDR2 FQNNGV. This CDR3 spans 14 amino acids. Germline trimming cut 6 bases from V and 9 bases from J; bases unmatched to any gene: 8. The CDR3: CASSTLAGEGIQYF. CDR3 nucleotides: TGTGCCAGCAGTACTCTAGCGGGGGAGGGCATTCAGTACTTC.